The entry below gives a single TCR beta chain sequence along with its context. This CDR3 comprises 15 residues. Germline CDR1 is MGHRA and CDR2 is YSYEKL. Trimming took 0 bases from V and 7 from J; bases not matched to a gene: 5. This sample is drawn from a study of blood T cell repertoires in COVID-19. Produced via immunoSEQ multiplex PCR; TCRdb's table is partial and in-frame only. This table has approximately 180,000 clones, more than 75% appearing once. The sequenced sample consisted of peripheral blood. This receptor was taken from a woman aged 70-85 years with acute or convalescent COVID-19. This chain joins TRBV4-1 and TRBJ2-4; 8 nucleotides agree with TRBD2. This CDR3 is CASSQDQASGNIQYF. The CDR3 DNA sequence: TGCGCCAGCAGCCAAGATCAGGCTAGCGGGAACATTCAGTACTTC.